This entry lists 6 T cell receptor beta chains sequenced from one sample in a study of CD8+ T cells in alopecia areata. Isolated RNA was reverse transcribed into cDNA used as the sequencing template. Only in-frame clones appear in the TCRdb table, and some are missing; sequencing was by immunoSEQ multiplex PCR. Of about 140,000 clones in the sample, 55% were seen once. Material for sequencing was CD4+ T cells sorted from blood. The receptors stem from a human donor in good health.

The chain recombines TRBV29-1 with TRBJ2-7; no definite D call. The V end lost 7 bases, the J end lost 6 bases, and 13 bases lay between the germline ends. This CDR3 contains 11 residues. Germline V gene lookup returns CDR1 SQVTM and CDR2 ANQGSEA. The CDR3 region is CSAGQAFEQYF. DNA of the CDR3: TGCAGCGCTGGTCAGGCTTTCGAGCAGTACTTC.

J is TRBJ1-1 and V is TRBV6-5; 10 positions agree with TRBD1. CDR3 length: 13 residues. The trim removed 6 bases at V and 11 bases at J, leaving 9 bases unmatched. In germline, CDR1 is MNHEY, CDR2 SVGAGI. CDR3 coding DNA: TGTGCCAGCAGGGAGGACAGGGGGAGGACGGCTTTCTTT. Its translation is CASREDRGRTAFF.

The chain has TRBV10-3 and TRBJ2-2; 7 bases are shared with TRBD2. The CDR3 is 19 amino acids. V lost 4 bases, J lost 7 bases, and 21 bases stayed unmatched. Germline CDR1 and CDR2: ENHRY and SYGVKD. As DNA, the CDR3 is TGTGCCATCAGTGTTACCCAAGTCGAGAGCGGGAACGGGTTCGGGGAGCTGTTTTTT. It translates to CAISVTQVESGNGFGELFF.

The chain is built from TRBV7-9 and TRBJ1-5; D is possibly TRBD1 (6 bases). Germline values: CDR1 SEHNR, CDR2 FQNEAQ (reference sequence). The CDR3 runs 13 residues. Trimming left V 7 bases short and J 0 bases short, with 7 bases between. The DNA of the CDR3 is TGTGCCAGCAACAGGGATAGCAATCAGCCCCAGCATTTT. Its translation: CASNRDSNQPQHF.

This clone was seen a handful of times. The V and J genes are TRBV4-1 and TRBJ2-3; 14 bases map to TRBD2. Trimming cost V 0 bases and J 6 bases; bases outside gene matches: 8. The CDR3 consists of 18 residues. The germline V gene encodes CDR1 MGHRA and CDR2 YSYEKL. Here the CDR3 reads CASSQEGTRLAGGDTQYF. For the CDR3, the DNA is TGCGCCAGCAGCCAAGAAGGGACGCGACTAGCGGGAGGGGATACGCAGTATTTT.

This clone was counted between two and nine times. This chain connects TRBV4-2 to TRBJ2-2; D ambiguous. The CDR3 extends over 12 amino acids. V dropped 1 base and J dropped 6 bases, with 3 bases sitting between them. Germline V gene sequence: CDR1 LGHNA, CDR2 YNFKEQ. CDR3 DNA: TGTGCCAGCAGCCAAGGCTCCGGGGAGCTGTTTTTT. Its protein product is CASSQGSGELFF.